This entry concerns a single T cell receptor beta chain. Its antigen remains unknown. The junction had 10 bases not matched to a gene; V was cut back by 7 bases and J by 10 bases. The CDR3 totals 15 residues. Germline-derived CDR1 and CDR2 are MNHNS and SASEGT. The sample is drawn from a study of PD-L1 blockade in urothelial cancer. For the study at large: The study recovered a median of roughly 150,000 T cells per blood sample. General study findings and limits: Enhanced expansion of tumor-associated blood clones at 3 weeks characterized durable-benefit patients.

Synthetic TCR analog templates were spiked into each PCR. The protocol was immunoSEQ multiplex PCR, while the TCRdb copy is restricted to in-frame clones and leaves out a portion. The table shows around 43,000 clones, with 88% occurring only once. Time point described: pretreatment peripheral blood. The sequencing used PBMCs, collected around atezolizumab (anti-PD-L1) treatment. The sequence was collected from a donor at least 40 years old with urothelial cancer. V and J are TRBV6-1 and TRBJ2-1; the match to TRBD2 covers 13 bases. CDR3 loop: CASILAGGPWGEQFF. Here the CDR3 DNA reads TGTGCCAGCATACTAGCGGGAGGGCCGTGGGGGGAGCAGTTCTTC.